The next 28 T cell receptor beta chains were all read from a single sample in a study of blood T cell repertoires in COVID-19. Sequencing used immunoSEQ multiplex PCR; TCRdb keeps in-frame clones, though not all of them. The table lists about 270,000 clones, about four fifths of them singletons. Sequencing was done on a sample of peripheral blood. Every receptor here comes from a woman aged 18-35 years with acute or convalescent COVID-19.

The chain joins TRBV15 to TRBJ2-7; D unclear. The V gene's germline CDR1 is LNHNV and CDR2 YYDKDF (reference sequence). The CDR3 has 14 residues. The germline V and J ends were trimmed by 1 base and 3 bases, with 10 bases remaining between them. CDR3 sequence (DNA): TGTGCCACCAGCAGAGTGATAGAGAGCTACGAGCAGTACTTC. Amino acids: CATSRVIESYEQYF.

CDR3 sequence: CASSTGQIGGYTF. DNA for the CDR3: TGTGCCAGCAGTACTGGACAGATCGGGGGCTACACCTTC. This chain joins TRBV28 and TRBJ1-2, with D tentatively TRBD1 (6 bases). The CDR3 has 13 residues. Trimming removed 5 bases at V and 8 bases at J, with 15 bases between. Germline values: CDR1 MDHEN, CDR2 SYDVKM.

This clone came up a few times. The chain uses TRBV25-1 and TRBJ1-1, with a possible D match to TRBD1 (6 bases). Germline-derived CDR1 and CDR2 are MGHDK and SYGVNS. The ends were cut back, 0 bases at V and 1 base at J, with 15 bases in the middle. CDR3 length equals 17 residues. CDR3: CASSEYWVDRTNTEAFF. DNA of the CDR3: TGTGCCAGCAGTGAATATTGGGTTGACAGGACGAACACTGAAGCTTTCTTT.

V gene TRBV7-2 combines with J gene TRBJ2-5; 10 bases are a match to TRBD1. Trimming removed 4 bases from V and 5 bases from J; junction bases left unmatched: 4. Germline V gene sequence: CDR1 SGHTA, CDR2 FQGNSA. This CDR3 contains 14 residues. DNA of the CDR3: TGTGCCAGCAGCTCGGACAGGGGGAGGGAGACCCAGTACTTC. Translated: CASSSDRGRETQYF.

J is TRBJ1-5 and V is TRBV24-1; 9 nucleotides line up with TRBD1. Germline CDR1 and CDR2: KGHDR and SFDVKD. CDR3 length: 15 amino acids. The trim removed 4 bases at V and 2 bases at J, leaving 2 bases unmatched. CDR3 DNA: TGTGCCACCAGTGAACGGACAGGGGGCAATCAGCCCCAGCATTTT. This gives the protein CATSERTGGNQPQHF.

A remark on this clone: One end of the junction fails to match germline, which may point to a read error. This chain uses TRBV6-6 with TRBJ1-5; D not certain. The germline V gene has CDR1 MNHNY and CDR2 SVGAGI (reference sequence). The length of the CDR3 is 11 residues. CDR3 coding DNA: TGTGCCAGCAGTTATCGGGAAATACAATTCTTT. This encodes CASSYREIQFF.

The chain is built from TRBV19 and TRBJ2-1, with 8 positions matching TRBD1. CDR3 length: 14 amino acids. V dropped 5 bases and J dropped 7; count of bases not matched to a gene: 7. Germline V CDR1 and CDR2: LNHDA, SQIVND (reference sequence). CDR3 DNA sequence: TGTGCCAGTAGTCCCAGACAGGGGATAAATGAGCAGTTCTTC. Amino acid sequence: CASSPRQGINEQFF.

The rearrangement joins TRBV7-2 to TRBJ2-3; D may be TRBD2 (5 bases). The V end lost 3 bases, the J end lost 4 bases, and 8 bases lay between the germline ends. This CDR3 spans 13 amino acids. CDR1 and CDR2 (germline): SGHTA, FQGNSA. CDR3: CASSFLASDTQYF. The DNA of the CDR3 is TGTGCCAGCAGCTTCCTAGCTTCAGATACGCAGTATTTT.

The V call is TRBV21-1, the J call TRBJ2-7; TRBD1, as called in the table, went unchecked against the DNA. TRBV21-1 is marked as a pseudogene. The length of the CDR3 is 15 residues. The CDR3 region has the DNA TGTGCCAGCAGCAAAGTTCGCGACATTACCTACGAGCAGTACTTC. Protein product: CASSKVRDITYEQYF.

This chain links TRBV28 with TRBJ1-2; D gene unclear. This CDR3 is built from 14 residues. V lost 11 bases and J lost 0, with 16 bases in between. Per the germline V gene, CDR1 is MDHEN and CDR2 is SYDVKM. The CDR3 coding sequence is TGTGCCGCAAAACGAACAGATTCTAACTATGGCTACACCTTC. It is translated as CAAKRTDSNYGYTF.

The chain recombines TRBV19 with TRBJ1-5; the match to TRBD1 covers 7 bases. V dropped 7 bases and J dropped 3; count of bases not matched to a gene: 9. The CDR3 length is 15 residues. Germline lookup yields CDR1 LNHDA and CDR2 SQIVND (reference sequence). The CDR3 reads CASTPWDSPNQPQHF. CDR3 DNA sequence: TGTGCCAGTACCCCTTGGGACAGCCCCAATCAGCCCCAGCATTTT.

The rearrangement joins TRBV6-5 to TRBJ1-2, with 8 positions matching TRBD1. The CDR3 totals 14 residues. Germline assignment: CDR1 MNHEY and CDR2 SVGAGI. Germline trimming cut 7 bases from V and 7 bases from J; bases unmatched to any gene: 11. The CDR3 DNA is TGTGCCAGCACCCCGAGCCAGGGGGCGGGTGGCTACACCTTC. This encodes CASTPSQGAGGYTF.

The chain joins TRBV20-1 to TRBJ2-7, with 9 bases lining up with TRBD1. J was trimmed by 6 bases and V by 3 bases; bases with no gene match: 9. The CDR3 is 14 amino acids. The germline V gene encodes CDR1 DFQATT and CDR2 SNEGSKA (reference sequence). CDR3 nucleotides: TGCAGTGCTAGTCCGGGACAGGGAGGCCCCGAGCAGTACTTC. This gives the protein CSASPGQGGPEQYF.

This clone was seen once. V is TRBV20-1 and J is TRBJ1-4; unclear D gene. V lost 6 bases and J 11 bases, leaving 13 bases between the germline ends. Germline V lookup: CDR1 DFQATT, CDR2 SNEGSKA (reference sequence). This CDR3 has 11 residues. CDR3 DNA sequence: TGCAGTGCCAGACCTAGTGGGAAACTGTTTTTT. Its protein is CSARPSGKLFF.

The chain's CDR3 is CASRLPSAGAYNEQFF. For the CDR3, the DNA is TGTGCCAGCAGACTCCCCTCAGCGGGAGCTTACAATGAGCAGTTCTTC. The rearrangement links TRBV11-2 to TRBJ2-1; TRBD2 agrees at 8 bases. This CDR3 is built from 16 residues. The J segment lost 4 bases and the V segment lost 6 bases, leaving 11 bases of the junction unmatched. The germline V gene encodes CDR1 SGHAT and CDR2 FQNNGV.

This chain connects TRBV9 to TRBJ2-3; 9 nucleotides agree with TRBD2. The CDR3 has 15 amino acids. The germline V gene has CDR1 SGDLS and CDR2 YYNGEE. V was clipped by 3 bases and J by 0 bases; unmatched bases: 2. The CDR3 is CASSGTSGSTDTQYF. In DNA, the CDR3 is TGTGCCAGCAGCGGCACTAGCGGGAGCACAGATACGCAGTATTTT.

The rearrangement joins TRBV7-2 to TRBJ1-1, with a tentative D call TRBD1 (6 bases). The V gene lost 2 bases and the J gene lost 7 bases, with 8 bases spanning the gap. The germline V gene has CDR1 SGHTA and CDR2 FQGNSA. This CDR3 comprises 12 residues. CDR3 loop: CASSLQGIEAFF. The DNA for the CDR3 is TGTGCCAGCAGCTTACAGGGGATTGAAGCTTTCTTT.

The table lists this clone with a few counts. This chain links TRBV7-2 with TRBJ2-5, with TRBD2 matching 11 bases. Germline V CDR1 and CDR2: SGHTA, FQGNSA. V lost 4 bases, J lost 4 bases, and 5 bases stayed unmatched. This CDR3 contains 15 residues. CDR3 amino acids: CASSSTSGTGETQYF. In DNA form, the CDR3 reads TGTGCCAGCAGCTCGACTAGCGGGACAGGAGAGACCCAGTACTTC.

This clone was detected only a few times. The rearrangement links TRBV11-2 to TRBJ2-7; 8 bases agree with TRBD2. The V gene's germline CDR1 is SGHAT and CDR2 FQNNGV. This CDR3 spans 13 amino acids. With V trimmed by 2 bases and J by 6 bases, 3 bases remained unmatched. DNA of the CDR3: TGTGCCAGCAGCTTAAGTCTAGCGGGCGAGCAGTACTTC. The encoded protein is CASSLSLAGEQYF.

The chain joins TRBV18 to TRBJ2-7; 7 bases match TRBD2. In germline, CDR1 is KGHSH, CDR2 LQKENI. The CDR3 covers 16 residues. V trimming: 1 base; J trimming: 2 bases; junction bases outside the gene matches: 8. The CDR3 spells CASSPLVTSATYEQYF. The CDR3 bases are TGTGCCAGCTCACCACTTGTAACTAGCGCGACCTACGAGCAGTACTTC.

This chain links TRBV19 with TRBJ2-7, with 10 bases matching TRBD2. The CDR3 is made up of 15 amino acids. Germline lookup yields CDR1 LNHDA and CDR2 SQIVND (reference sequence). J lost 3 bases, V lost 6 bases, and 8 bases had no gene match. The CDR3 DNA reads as TGTGCCAGTAGGATTTCTAGCGGGGGTGACTACGAGCAGTACTTC. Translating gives CASRISSGGDYEQYF.

The CDR3 region has the DNA TGTGCCAGTAGTATCGGGGGACTAGATACGCAGTATTTT. The encoded protein is CASSIGGLDTQYF. The rearrangement joins TRBV19 to TRBJ2-3; maybe TRBD2 (6 bases). Deletions cut 3 bases from V and 5 bases from J, with 9 bases between. Germline V gene sequence: CDR1 LNHDA, CDR2 SQIVND (reference sequence). The CDR3 covers 13 residues.

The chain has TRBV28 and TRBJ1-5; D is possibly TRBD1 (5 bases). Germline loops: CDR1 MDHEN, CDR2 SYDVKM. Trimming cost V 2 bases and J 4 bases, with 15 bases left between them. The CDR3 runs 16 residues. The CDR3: CASSLRGAGRNQPQHF. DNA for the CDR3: TGTGCCAGCAGTTTACGAGGGGCCGGGAGGAATCAGCCCCAGCATTTT. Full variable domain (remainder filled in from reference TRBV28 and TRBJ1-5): DVKVTQSSRYLVKRTGEKVFLECVQDMDHENMFWYRQDPGLGLRLIYFSYDVKMKEKGDIPEGYSVSREKKERFSLILESASTNQTSMYLCASSLRGAGRNQPQHFGDGTRLSIL.

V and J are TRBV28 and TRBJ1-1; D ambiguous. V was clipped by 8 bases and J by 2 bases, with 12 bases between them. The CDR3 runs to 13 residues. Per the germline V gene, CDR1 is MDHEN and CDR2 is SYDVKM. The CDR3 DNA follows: TGTGCCAGCGGAGGTCCAGCCAACACTGAAGCTTTCTTT. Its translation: CASGGPANTEAFF.

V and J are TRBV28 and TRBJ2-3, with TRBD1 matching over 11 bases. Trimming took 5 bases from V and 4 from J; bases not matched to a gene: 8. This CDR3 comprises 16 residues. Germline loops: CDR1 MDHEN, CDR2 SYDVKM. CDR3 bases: TGTGCCAGCAGTCCCATCGGACAGGGGGCCTCAGATACGCAGTATTTT. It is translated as CASSPIGQGASDTQYF.

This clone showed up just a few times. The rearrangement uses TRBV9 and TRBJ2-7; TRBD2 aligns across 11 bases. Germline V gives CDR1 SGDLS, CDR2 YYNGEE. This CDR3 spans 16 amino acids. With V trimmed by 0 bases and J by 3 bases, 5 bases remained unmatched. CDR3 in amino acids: CASSVGLAGGNYEQYF. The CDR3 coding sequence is TGTGCCAGCAGCGTAGGGCTAGCGGGAGGAAACTACGAGCAGTACTTC.

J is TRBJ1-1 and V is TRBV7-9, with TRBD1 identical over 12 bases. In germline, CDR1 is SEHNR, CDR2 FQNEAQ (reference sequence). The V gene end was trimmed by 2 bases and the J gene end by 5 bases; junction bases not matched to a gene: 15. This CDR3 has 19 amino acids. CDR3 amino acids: CASSLSNPGTGGAGTEAFF. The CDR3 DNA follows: TGTGCCAGCAGCTTAAGTAACCCGGGGACAGGGGGCGCGGGAACTGAAGCTTTCTTT.

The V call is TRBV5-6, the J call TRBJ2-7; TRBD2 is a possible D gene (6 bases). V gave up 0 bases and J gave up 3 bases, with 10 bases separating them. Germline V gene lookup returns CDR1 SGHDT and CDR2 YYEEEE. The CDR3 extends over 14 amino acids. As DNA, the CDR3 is TGTGCCAGCAGCTTGGTGGAGGGGCTCTACGAGCAGTACTTC. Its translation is CASSLVEGLYEQYF.